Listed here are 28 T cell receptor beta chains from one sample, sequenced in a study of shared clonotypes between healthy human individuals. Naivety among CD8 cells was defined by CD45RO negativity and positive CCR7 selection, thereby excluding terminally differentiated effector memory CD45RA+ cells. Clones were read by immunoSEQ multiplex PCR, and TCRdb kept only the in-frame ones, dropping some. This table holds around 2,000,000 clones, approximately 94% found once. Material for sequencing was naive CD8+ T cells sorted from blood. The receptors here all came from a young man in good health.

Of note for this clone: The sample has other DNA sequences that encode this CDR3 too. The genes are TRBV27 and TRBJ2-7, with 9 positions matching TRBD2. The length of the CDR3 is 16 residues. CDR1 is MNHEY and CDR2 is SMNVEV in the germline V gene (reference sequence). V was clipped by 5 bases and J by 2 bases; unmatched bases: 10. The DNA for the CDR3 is TGTGCCAGCAGTCCCTCGGCGGGGGGGCTAACCTACGAGCAGTACTTC. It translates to CASSPSAGGLTYEQYF.

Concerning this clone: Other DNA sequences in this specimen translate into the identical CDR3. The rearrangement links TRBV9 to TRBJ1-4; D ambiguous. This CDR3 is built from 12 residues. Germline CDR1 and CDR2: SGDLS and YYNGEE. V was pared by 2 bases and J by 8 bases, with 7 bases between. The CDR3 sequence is CASSVDGEKLFF. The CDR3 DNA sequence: TGTGCCAGCAGCGTCGACGGGGAAAAACTGTTTTTT.

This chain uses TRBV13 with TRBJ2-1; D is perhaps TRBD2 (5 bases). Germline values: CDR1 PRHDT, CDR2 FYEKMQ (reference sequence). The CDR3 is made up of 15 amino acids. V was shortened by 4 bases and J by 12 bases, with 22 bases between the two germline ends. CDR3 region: CASSSRAGNTPGQFF. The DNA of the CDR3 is TGTGCCAGCAGCTCCCGGGCCGGGAACACACCAGGGCAGTTCTTC.

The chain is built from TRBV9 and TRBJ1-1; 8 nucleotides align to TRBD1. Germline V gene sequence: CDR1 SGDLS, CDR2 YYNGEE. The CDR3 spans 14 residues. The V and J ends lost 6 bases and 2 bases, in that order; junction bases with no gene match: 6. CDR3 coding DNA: TGTGCCAGCAAGAAAGCAGGGGGCAACACTGAAGCTTTCTTT. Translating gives CASKKAGGNTEAFF.

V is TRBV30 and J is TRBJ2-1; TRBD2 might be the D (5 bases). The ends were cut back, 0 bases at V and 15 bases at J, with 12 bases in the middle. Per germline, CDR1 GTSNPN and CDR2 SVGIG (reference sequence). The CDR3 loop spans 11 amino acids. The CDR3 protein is CAWSVGLASFF. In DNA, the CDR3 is TGTGCCTGGAGTGTAGGTCTAGCTTCGTTCTTC.

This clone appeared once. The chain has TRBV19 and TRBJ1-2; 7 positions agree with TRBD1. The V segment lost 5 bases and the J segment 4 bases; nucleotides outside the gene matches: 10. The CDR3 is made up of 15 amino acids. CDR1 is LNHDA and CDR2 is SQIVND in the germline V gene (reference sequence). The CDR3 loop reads CASSDKMGQSYGYTF. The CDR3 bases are TGTGCCAGTAGTGATAAGATGGGACAGTCCTATGGCTACACCTTC.

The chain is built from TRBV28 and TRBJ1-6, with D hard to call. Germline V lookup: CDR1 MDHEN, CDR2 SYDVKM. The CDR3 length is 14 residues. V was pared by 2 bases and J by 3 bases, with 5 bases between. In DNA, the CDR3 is TGTGCCAGCAGTTTAGGTGTCTATAATTCACCCCTCCACTTT. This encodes CASSLGVYNSPLHF. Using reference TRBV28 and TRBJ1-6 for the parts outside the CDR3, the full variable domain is DVKVTQSSRYLVKRTGEKVFLECVQDMDHENMFWYRQDPGLGLRLIYFSYDVKMKEKGDIPEGYSVSREKKERFSLILESASTNQTSMYLCASSLGVYNSPLHFGNGTRLTVT.

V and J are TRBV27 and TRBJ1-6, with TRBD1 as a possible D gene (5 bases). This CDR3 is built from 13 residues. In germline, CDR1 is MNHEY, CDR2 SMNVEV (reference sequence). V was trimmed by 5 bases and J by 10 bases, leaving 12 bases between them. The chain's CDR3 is CASSQGLGSPLHF. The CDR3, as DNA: TGTGCCAGCAGTCAGGGTCTAGGATCACCCCTCCACTTT.

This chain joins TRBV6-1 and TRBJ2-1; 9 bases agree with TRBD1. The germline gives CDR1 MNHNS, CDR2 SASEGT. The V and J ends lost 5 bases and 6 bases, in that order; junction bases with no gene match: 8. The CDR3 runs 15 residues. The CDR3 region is CASSSWTGASNEQFF. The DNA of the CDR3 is TGTGCCAGCAGTTCGTGGACAGGGGCTAGCAATGAGCAGTTCTTC.

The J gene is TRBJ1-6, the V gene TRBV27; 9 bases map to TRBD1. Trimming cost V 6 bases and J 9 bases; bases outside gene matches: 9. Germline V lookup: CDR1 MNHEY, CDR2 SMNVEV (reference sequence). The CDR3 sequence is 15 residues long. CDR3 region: CASRLTGTGSSPLHF. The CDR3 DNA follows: TGTGCCAGCAGACTGACCGGGACAGGGAGTTCACCCCTCCACTTT.

CDR3: CASSYQMSSYEQYF. CDR3 nucleotides: TGTGCCAGCAGTTACCAGATGAGCTCCTACGAGCAGTACTTC. The chain uses TRBV6-5 and TRBJ2-7; D gene uncertain. Germline CDR1 and CDR2: MNHEY and SVGAGI. V was shortened by 2 bases and J by 0 bases, with 8 bases between the two germline ends. The CDR3 is 14 residues long.

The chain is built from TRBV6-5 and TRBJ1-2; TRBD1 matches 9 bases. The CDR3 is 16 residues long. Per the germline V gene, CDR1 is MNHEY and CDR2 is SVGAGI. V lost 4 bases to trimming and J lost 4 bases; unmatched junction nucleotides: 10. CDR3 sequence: CASSSTGGSLSYGYTF. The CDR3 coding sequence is TGTGCCAGCAGTTCGACAGGGGGTTCCCTATCCTATGGCTACACCTTC.

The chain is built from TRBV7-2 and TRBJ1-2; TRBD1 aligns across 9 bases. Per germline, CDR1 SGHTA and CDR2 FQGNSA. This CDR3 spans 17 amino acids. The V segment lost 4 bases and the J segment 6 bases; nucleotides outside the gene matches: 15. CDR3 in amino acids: CASSWERTGASPDGYTF. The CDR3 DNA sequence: TGTGCCAGCAGCTGGGAACGGACAGGGGCCTCGCCCGATGGCTACACCTTC.

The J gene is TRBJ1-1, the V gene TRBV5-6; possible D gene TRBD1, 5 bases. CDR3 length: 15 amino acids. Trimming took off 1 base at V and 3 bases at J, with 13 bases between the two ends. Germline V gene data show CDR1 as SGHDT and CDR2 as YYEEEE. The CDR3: CASSLLQDIYTEAFF. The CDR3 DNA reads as TGTGCCAGCAGCTTGTTACAGGATATATACACTGAAGCTTTCTTT.

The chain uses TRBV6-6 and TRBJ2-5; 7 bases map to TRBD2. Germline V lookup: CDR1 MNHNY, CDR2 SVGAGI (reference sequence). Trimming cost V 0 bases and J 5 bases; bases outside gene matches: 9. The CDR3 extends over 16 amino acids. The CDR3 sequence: CASSYSIREARETQYF. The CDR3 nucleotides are TGTGCCAGCAGTTACTCTATACGGGAGGCGAGGGAGACCCAGTACTTC.

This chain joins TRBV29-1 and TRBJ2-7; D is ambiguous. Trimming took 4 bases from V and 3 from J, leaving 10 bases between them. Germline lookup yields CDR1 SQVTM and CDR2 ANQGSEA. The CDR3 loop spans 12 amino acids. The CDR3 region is CSVAVTIYEQYF. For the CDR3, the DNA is TGCAGCGTTGCTGTGACAATCTACGAGCAGTACTTC.

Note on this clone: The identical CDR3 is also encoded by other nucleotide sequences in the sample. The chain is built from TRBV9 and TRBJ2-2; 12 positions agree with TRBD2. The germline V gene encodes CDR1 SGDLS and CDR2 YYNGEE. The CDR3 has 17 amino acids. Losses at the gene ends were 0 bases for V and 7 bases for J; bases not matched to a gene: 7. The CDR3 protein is CASSVEASGRAIGELFF. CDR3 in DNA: TGTGCCAGCAGCGTAGAGGCTAGCGGGAGGGCAATCGGGGAGCTGTTTTTT.

This CDR3 reads CASSYNNQPQHF. The CDR3 DNA reads TGTGCCAGCAGTTACAATAATCAGCCCCAGCATTTT. This chain uses TRBV2 with TRBJ1-5; D unresolved. CDR1 is SNHLY and CDR2 is FYNNEI in the germline V gene. The CDR3 has 12 residues. Trimming shortened V by 5 bases and J by 4 bases, and 6 bases separated the two germline ends. Full variable domain (outside the CDR3, taken from reference TRBV2 and TRBJ1-5): EPEVTQTPSHQVTQMGQEVILRCVPISNHLYFYWYRQILGQKVEFLVSFYNNEISEKSEIFDDQFSVERPDGSNFTLKIRSTKLEDSAMYFCASSYNNQPQHFGDGTRLSIL.

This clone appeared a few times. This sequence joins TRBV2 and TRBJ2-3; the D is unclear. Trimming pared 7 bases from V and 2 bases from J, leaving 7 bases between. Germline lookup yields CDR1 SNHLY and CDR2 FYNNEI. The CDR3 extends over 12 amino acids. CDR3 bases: TGTGCCAGCACTTTGGACACAGATACGCAGTATTTT. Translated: CASTLDTDTQYF.

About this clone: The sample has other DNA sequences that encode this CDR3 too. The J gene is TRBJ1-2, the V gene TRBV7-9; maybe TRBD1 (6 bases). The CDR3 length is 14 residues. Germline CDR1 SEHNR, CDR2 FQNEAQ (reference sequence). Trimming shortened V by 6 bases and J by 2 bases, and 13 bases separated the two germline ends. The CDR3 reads CASSSGGANYGYTF. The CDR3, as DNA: TGTGCCAGCAGTTCCGGGGGGGCGAACTATGGCTACACCTTC.

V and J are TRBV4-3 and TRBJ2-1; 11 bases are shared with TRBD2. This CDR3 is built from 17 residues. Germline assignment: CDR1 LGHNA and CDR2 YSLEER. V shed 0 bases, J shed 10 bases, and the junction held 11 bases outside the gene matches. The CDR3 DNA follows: TGCGCCAGCAGCCAAGAGGTAGGAACTAGCGGGAGAGACGAGCAGTTCTTC. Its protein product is CASSQEVGTSGRDEQFF.

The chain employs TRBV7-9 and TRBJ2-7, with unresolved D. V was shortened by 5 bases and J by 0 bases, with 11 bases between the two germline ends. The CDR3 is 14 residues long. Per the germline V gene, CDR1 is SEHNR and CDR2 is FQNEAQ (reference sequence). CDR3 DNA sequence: TGTGCCAGCAGCCCCCTACCGAGCTCCTACGAGCAGTACTTC. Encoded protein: CASSPLPSSYEQYF.

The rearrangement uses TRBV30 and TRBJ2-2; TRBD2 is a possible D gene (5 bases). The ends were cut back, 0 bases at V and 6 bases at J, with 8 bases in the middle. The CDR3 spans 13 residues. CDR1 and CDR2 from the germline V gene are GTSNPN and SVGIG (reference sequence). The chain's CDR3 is CAWSVMEAGELFF. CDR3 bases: TGTGCCTGGAGTGTAATGGAGGCCGGGGAGCTGTTTTTT.

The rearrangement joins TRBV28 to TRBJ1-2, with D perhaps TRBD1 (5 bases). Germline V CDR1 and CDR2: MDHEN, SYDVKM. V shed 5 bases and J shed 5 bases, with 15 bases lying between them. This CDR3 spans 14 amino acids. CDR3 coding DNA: TGTGCCAGCAGTACCAACTCAGGGTGGTATGGCTACACCTTC. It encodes CASSTNSGWYGYTF.

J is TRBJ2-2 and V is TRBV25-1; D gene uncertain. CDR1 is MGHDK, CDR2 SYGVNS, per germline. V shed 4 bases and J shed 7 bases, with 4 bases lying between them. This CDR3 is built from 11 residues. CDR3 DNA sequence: TGTGCCAGCAGTGTGAACGGGGAGCTGTTTTTT. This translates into CASSVNGELFF.

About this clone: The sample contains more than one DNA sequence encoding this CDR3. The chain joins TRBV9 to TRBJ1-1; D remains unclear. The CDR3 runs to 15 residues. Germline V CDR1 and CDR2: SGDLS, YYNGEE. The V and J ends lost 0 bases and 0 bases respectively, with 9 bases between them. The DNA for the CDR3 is TGTGCCAGCAGCGTAGGCGTGGGTATGAACACTGAAGCTTTCTTT. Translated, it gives CASSVGVGMNTEAFF.

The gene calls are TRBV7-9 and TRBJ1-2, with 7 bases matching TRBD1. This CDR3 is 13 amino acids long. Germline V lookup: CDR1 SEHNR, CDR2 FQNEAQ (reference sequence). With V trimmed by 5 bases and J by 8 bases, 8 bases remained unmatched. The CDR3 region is CASSVRQGWGYTF. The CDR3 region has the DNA TGTGCCAGCAGCGTCAGACAGGGATGGGGCTACACCTTC.

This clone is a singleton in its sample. In DNA form, the CDR3 reads TGTGCCAGCAGCTTAGGGGGACAGGCCGCGGGAGGCTACACCTTC. This translates into CASSLGGQAAGGYTF. This chain links TRBV7-8 with TRBJ1-2; TRBD1 matches 8 bases. The CDR3 runs to 15 residues. The junction had 9 bases not matched to a gene; V was cut back by 1 base and J by 8 bases. Germline CDR1 SGHVS, CDR2 FQNEAQ. The variable domain in full, completed from reference TRBV7-8 and TRBJ1-2, reads GAGVSQSPRYKVAKRGQDVALRCDPISGHVSLFWYQQALGQGPEFLTYFQNEAQLDKSGLPSDRFFAERPEGSVSTLKIQRTQQEDSAVYLCASSLGGQAAGGYTFGSGTRLTVV.